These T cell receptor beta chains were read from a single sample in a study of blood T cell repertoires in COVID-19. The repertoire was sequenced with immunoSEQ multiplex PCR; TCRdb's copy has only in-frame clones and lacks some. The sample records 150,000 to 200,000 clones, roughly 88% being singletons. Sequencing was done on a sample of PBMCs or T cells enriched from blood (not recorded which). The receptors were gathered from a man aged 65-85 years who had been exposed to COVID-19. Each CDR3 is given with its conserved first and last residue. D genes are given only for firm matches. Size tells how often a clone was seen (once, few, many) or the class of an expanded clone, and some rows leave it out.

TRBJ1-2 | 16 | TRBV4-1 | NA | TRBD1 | TGCGCCAGCAGCCAGCGCTCGGGACAGCTCAACTATGGCTACACCTTC | CASSQRSGQLNYGYTF
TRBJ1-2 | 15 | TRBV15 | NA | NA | TGTGCCACCAGCAAAGAAGAGACAGCAGCTGGTGGCTACACCTTC | CATSKEETAAGGYTF
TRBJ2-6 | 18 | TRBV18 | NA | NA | TGTGCCAGCTCACCGGTGGCCGCAGGGATCTCTGGGGCCAACGTCCTGACTTTC | CASSPVAAGISGANVLTF
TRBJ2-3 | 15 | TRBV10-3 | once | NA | TGTGCCATCAGTGCAGATAGCGGCAGCACAGATACGCAGTATTTT | CAISADSGSTDTQYF
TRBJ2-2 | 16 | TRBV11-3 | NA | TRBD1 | TGTGCCAGCAGCTTTAGCAGGGGGCCGGACACCGGGGAGCTGTTTTTT | CASSFSRGPDTGELFF
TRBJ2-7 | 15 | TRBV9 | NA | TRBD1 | TGTGCCAGCAGCGCCCAACCGGGACAGACCTACGAGCAGTACTTC | CASSAQPGQTYEQYF
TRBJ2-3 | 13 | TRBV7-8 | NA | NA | TGTGCCAGCAGCCGGACAGGCACAGATACGCAGTATTTT | CASSRTGTDTQYF
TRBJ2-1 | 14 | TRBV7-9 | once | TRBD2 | TGTGCCAGCAGCTTAGGGCTAGCGGGGGACGAGCAGTTCTTC | CASSLGLAGDEQFF
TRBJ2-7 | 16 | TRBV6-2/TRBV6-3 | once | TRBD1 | TGTGCCAGCAGTTACTCAGGACAGGGGAACTCCTACGAGCAGTACTTC | CASSYSGQGNSYEQYF
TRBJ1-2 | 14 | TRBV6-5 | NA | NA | TGTGCCAGCAGTCGCGCAGGGCGCACTTATGGCTACACCTTC | CASSRAGRTYGYTF
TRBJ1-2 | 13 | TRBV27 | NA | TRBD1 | TGTGCCAGCAGTTACAGGGGGATAAATGGCTACACCTTC | CASSYRGINGYTF
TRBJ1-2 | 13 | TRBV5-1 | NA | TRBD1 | TGCGCCAGCAGCTTAAACGGACAGGCGGGCTACACCTTC | CASSLNGQAGYTF
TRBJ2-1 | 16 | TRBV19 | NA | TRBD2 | TGTGCCAGTAGCCGCCCCTCGGGGGGGGCCTACAATGAGCAGTTCTTC | CASSRPSGGAYNEQFF
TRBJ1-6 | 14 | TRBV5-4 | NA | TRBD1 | TGTGCCAGCAGCTTGGACAGGGGAAATTCACCCCTCCACTTT | CASSLDRGNSPLHF
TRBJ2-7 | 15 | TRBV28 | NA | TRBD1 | TGTGCCAGCACTACCATGTACAGGGGTGCCTACGAGCAGTACTTC | CASTTMYRGAYEQYF
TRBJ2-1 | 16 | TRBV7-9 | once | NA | TGTGCCAGCAGCCAGGTCGGGGGCGGGAGCCTGGGTGAGCAGTTCTTC | CASSQVGGGSLGEQFF
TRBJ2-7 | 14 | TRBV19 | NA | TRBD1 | TGTGCCAGTAGTAGGGGACAGGGTTCCTACGAGCAGTACTTC | CASSRGQGSYEQYF
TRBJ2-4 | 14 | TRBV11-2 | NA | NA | TGTGCCAGCAGCTCTCAGTTGGTCAAAAACATTCAGTACTTC | CASSSQLVKNIQYF
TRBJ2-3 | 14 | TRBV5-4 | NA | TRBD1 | TGTGCCAGCAGGCTGGACAGGGAGCAAGATACGCAGTATTTT | CASRLDREQDTQYF
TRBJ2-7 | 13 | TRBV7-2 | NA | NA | TGTGCCAGCAGCAACCGACAAGCCTACGAGCAGTACTTC | CASSNRQAYEQYF
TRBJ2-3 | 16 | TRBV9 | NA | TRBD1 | TGTGCCAGCAGCAGACGACAGGGGGCTGGCACAGATACGCAGTATTTT | CASSRRQGAGTDTQYF
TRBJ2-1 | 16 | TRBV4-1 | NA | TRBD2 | TGCGCCAGCAGCCAGGCGACTAGCGGGGGGGACAATGAGCAGTTCTTC | CASSQATSGGDNEQFF
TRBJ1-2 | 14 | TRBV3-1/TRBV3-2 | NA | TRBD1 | TGTGCCAGCACCATAGGACAGGGAACCTATGGCTACACCTTC | CASTIGQGTYGYTF
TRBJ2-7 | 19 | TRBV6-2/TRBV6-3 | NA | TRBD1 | TGTGCCAGCAGTTACTCCGTGGCGACAGGGGGACTCCACCACTACGAGCAGTACTTC | CASSYSVATGGLHHYEQYF
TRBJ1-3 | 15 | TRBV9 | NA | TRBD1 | TGTGCCAGCAGCCTCATGGGACAGAAGGGGGACACCATATATTTT | CASSLMGQKGDTIYF
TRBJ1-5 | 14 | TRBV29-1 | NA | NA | TGCAGCGCCGGTGGGGGGTCTTCCGGGCAGCCCCAGCATTTT | CSAGGGSSGQPQHF
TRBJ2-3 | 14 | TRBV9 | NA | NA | TGTGCCAGCAGCGTAGATGCGGGGAGGGATACGCAGTATTTT | CASSVDAGRDTQYF
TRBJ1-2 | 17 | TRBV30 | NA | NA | TGTGCCTGGAGGGACCGAACCCGCGTCAGGGGCGGCTATGGCTACACCTTC | CAWRDRTRVRGGYGYTF
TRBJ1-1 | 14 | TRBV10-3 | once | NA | TGTGCCATCAAAGGCAGCCCAAGGGGCACTGAAGCTTTCTTT | CAIKGSPRGTEAFF
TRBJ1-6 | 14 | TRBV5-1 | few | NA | TGCGCCAGCAGCTTTGATCGGTCCGGGGTTTTCCTCCACTTT | CASSFDRSGVFLHF
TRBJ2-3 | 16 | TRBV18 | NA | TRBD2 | TGTGCCAGCTCACCGAGACTAGCGGGGGGTACAGATACGCAGTATTTT | CASSPRLAGGTDTQYF
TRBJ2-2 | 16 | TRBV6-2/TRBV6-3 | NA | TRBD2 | TGTGCCAGCAGTATACCAGGGAGGGGGAACACCGGGGAGCTGTTTTTT | CASSIPGRGNTGELFF
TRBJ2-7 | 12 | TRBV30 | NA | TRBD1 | TGTGCCTGGGGGGACAGGGGCGACGAGCAGTACTTC | CAWGDRGDEQYF
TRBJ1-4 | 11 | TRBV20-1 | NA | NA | TGCAGTGCTAATCGGGGTGAAAAACTGTTTTTT | CSANRGEKLFF
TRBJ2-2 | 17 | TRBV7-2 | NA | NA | TGTGCCAGCAACCCCCGGGGGCGGGGGCCGAACACCGGGGAGCTGTTTTTT | CASNPRGRGPNTGELFF
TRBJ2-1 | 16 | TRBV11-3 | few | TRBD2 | TGTGCCAGCAGCTCGGGACTAGCGGGAGTGTCTAATGAGCAGTTCTTC | CASSSGLAGVSNEQFF
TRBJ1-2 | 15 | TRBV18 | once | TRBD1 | TGTGCCAGCTCCCCTGCGACAGGGGCCTCCTATGGCTACACCTTC | CASSPATGASYGYTF
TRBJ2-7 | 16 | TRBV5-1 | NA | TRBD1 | TGCGCCAGCAGCTGGACCTCCGGGACAGGGGCCTACGAGCAGTACTTC | CASSWTSGTGAYEQYF
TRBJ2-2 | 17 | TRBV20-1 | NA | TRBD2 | TGCAGTGCTAGTCCCCTAGCGGGGGAAGCGAACACCGGGGAGCTGTTTTTT | CSASPLAGEANTGELFF
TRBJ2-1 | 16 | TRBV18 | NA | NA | TGTGCCAGCTCACCACCCCTAGGAATCTCCCACAATGAGCAGTTCTTC | CASSPPLGISHNEQFF
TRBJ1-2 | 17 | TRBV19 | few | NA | TGTGCCAGTAGTATGGCGGCAGGGGCGTCTTTTAACTATGGCTACACCTTC | CASSMAAGASFNYGYTF
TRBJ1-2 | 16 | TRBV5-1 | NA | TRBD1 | TGCGCCAGCAGCCCAAGTGCTATGACAGGGGTCTATGGCTACACCTTC | CASSPSAMTGVYGYTF
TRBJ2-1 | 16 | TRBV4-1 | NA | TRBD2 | TGCGCCAGCAGCCTAGGGACTAGCCGTACCTACAATGAGCAGTTCTTC | CASSLGTSRTYNEQFF
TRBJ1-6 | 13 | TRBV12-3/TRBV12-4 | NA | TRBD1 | TGTGCCAGCAGTTTGGGACAGCAATCACCCCTCCACTTT | CASSLGQQSPLHF
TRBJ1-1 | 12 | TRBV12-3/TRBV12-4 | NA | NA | TGTGCCAGCAGGGCGGGGAACACTGAAGCTTTCTTT | CASRAGNTEAFF
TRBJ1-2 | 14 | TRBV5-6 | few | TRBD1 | TGTGCCAGCAGTTTTCCGGGACAGGGGGATGGCTACACCTTC | CASSFPGQGDGYTF
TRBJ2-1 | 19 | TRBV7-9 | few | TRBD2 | TGTGCCAGCAGCTTAGCCTTAGCGGGGGTTCTCCTTACTTACAATGAGCAGTTCTTC | CASSLALAGVLLTYNEQFF
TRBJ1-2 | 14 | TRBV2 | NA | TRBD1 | TGTGCCAGCAGTTTGGGACAGGGGGGCTATGGCTACACCTTC | CASSLGQGGYGYTF
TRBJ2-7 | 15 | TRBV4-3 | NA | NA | TGCGCCAGCAGCCCCGGGACTCTGAACTCCTACGAGCAGTACTTC | CASSPGTLNSYEQYF
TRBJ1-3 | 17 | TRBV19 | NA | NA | TGTGCCAGTAGTATACCAGGTTCTCCGCTCTCTGGAAACACCATATATTTT | CASSIPGSPLSGNTIYF
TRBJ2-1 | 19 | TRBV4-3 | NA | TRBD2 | TGCGCCAGCAGCCAAGATGGACTAGCGGGTATTAGTTCCTACAATGAGCAGTTCTTC | CASSQDGLAGISSYNEQFF
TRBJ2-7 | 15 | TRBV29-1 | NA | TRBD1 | TGCAGCGTTCTCTTGGGGGACAGTATTTCCTACGAGCAGTACTTC | CSVLLGDSISYEQYF
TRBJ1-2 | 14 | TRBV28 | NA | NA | TGTGCCAGCGCGAGGGGGTCCTCTAACTATGGCTACACCTTC | CASARGSSNYGYTF
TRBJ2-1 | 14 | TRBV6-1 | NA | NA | TGTGCCAGCAGTGAAGCGGGGGGGCTCAATGAGCAGTTCTTC | CASSEAGGLNEQFF